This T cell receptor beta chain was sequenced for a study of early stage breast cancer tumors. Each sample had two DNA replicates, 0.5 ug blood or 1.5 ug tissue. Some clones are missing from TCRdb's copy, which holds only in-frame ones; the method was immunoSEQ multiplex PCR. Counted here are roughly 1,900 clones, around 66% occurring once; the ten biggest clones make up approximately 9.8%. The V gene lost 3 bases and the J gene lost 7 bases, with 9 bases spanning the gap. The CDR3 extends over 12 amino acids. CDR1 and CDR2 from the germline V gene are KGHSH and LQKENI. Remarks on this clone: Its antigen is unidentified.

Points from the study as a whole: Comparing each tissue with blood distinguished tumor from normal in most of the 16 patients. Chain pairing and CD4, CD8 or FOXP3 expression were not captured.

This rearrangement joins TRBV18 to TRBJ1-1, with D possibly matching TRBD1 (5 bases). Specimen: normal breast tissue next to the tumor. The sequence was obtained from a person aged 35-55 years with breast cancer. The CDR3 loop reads CASSPEGREAFF. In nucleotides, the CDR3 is TGTGCCAGCTCACCGGAGGGGCGTGAAGCTTTCTTT. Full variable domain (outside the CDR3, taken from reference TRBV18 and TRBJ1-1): NAGVMQNPRHLVRRRGQEARLRCSPMKGHSHVYWYRQLPEEGLKFMVYLQKENIIDESGMPKERFSAEFPKEGPSILRIQQVVRGDSAAYFCASSPEGREAFFGQGTRLTVV.